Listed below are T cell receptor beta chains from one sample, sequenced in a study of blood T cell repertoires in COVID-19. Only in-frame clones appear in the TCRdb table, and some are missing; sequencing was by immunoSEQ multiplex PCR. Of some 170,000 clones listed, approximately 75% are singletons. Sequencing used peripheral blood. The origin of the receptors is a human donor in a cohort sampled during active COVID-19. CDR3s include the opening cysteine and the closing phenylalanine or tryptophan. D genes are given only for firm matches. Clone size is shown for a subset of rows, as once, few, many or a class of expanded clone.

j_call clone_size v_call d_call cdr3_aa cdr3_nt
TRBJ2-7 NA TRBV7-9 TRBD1 CASSFGTGRYEQYF TGTGCCAGCAGCTTTGGGACAGGGAGGTACGAGCAGTACTTC
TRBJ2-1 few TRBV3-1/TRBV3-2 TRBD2 CASSQGRTSGRGNEQFF TGTGCCAGCAGCCAAGGCCGGACTAGCGGGAGAGGGAATGAGCAGTTCTTC
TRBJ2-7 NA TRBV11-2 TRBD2 CASSPGTSRTYEQYF TGTGCCAGCAGCCCGGGGACTAGTCGTACCTACGAGCAGTACTTC
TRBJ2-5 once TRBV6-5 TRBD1 CASSPFAGGAETQYF TGTGCCAGCAGTCCCTTTGCAGGGGGCGCAGAGACCCAGTACTTC
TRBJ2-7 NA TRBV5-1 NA CASSLGVEEQYF TGCGCCAGCAGCTTGGGCGTTGAGGAGCAGTACTTC
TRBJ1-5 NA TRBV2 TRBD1 CASRGQNSNQPQHF TGTGCCAGCCGGGGACAGAATAGCAATCAGCCCCAGCATTTT
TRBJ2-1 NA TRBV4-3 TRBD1 CASSQRGQGWGEQFF TGCGCCAGCAGCCAGAGGGGACAGGGATGGGGTGAGCAGTTCTTC
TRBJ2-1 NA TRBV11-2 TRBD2 CASRTSGRKYNEQFF TGTGCCAGCAGGACAAGCGGGAGGAAGTACAATGAGCAGTTCTTC
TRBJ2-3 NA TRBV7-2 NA CASSRDSGTDTQYF TGTGCCAGCAGCCGGGACAGCGGGACAGATACGCAGTATTTT
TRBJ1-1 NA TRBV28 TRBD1 CASSLTGQGSSTEAFF TGTGCCAGCAGTTTAACCGGACAGGGATCGAGTACTGAAGCTTTCTTT
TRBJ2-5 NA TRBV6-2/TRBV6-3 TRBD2 CASSWTSGETQYF TGTGCCAGCAGCTGGACTAGCGGAGAGACCCAGTACTTC
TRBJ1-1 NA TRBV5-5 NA CASSWTALNTEAFF TGTGCCAGCAGCTGGACAGCCCTGAACACTGAAGCTTTCTTT
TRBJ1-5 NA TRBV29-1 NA CSVGTNSNQPQHF TGCAGCGTTGGGACAAATAGCAATCAGCCCCAGCATTTT
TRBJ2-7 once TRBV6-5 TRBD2 CASRGGLAFGQYF TGTGCCAGCAGGGGGGGACTAGCGTTCGGGCAGTACTTC
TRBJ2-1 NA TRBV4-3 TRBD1 CASSQGTGDFDEQFF TGCGCCAGCAGCCAAGGGACAGGGGATTTTGATGAGCAGTTCTTC
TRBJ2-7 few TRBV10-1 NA CASSPTGTYEQYF TGCGCCAGCAGTCCGACAGGAACCTACGAGCAGTACTTC
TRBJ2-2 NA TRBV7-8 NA CASSLVRNTGELFF TGTGCCAGCAGCTTAGTTAGGAACACCGGGGAGCTGTTTTTT
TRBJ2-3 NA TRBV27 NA CASSLRGSWTDTQYF TGTGCCAGCAGCCTAAGGGGCAGTTGGACAGATACGCAGTATTTT
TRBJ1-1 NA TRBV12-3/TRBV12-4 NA CASTKGGGLEAFF TGTGCCAGCACCAAGGGCGGAGGATTGGAAGCTTTCTTT
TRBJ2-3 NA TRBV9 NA CASSVGNTGSTDTQYF TGTGCCAGCAGCGTAGGAAACACGGGTAGCACAGATACGCAGTATTTT
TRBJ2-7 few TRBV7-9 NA CASSLLAGSYEQYF TGTGCCAGCAGCCTGTTGGCGGGATCCTACGAGCAGTACTTC
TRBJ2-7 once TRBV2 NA CASIRGYEQYF TGTGCCAGCATTCGGGGCTACGAGCAGTACTTC
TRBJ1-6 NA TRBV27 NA CASMQDISYNSPLHF TGTGCCAGCATGCAGGACATTTCCTATAATTCACCCCTCCACTTT
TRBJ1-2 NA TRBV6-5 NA CASSYFREGGYTF TGTGCCAGCAGTTACTTCCGGGAGGGGGGCTACACCTTC
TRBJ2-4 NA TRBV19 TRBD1 CASSVGIPGQGTTLAKNIQYF TGTGCCAGTAGTGTAGGGATTCCGGGACAGGGAACTACCCTAGCCAAAAACATTCAGTACTTC
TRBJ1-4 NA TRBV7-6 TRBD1 CASSARGSPNEKLFF TGTGCCAGCAGCGCCAGGGGGTCTCCTAATGAAAAACTGTTTTTT